This T cell receptor (beta chain) stems from a study of OX40 agonist ivuxolimab in advanced cancers. Trimming at V came to 10 bases and at J to 2 bases, leaving 6 bases not matched to a gene. The CDR3 totals 13 residues. Germline V gives CDR1 ENHRY, CDR2 SYGVKD. Findings and caveats of the study: Researchers report that CD8+ T cells had, on average, more expanded clones than CD4+.

Sequencing used immunoSEQ multiplex PCR; TCRdb keeps in-frame clones, though not all of them. The table has tens of thousands of clones, approximately 90% seen once. Details on this clone: Its antigen is not known.

This chain uses TRBV10-3 with TRBJ2-5, with 8 positions matching TRBD1. The sample in question was CD4+ or CD8+ T cells sorted from blood, obtained in a trial of the OX40 agonist ivuxolimab. The origin of this receptor is an adult with an advanced solid tumor such as melanoma, head and neck, liver or kidney cancer. The CDR3 DNA follows: TGTGCCACAGCCGGGACAGGTCAAGAGACCCAGTACTTC. Amino acids: CATAGTGQETQYF.